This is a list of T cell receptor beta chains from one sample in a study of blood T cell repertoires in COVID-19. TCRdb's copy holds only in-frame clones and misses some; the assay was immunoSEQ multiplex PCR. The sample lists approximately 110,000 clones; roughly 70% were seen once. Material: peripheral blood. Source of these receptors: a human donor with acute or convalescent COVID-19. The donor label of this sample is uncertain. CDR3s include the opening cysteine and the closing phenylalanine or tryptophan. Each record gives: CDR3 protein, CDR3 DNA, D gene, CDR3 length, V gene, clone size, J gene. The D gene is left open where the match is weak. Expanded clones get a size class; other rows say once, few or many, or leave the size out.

CDR3: CASHVTGGKQPQHF; DNA: TGTGCCAGCCATGTGACAGGGGGCAAACAGCCCCAGCATTTT; D: TRBD1; length: 14; V: TRBV6-5; size: NA; J: TRBJ1-5
CDR3: CASSYRGGEDTQYF; DNA: TGTGCCAGCAGCTACCGGGGGGGCGAAGATACGCAGTATTTT; D: TRBD2; length: 14; V: TRBV7-9; size: NA; J: TRBJ2-3
CDR3: CASSRAATNEKLFF; DNA: TGCGCCAGCAGCAGGGCGGCAACTAATGAAAAACTGTTTTTT; D: NA; length: 14; V: TRBV10-2; size: NA; J: TRBJ1-4
CDR3: CASSLARGGRHTGELFF; DNA: TGCGCCAGCAGCTTGGCCCGGGGGGGGCGTCACACCGGGGAGCTGTTTTTT; D: TRBD2; length: 17; V: TRBV5-1; size: few; J: TRBJ2-2
CDR3: CASSLAGTGGAYNEQFF; DNA: TGTGCCAGCAGCTTAGCTGGGACAGGGGGCGCCTACAATGAGCAGTTCTTC; D: TRBD1; length: 17; V: TRBV7-2; size: NA; J: TRBJ2-1
CDR3: CASSFYSTGAGELFF; DNA: TGTGCCAGCAGCTTTTACTCGACAGGGGCCGGGGAGCTGTTTTTT; D: TRBD1; length: 15; V: TRBV7-9; size: NA; J: TRBJ2-2
CDR3: CASSLDTNYGYTF; DNA: TGTGCCAGCAGTCTGGACACTAACTATGGCTACACCTTC; D: NA; length: 13; V: TRBV2; size: NA; J: TRBJ1-2
CDR3: CASSLDDRGPAPLHF; DNA: TGTGCCAGCAGCTTAGATGACAGGGGGCCGGCACCCCTCCACTTT; D: TRBD1; length: 15; V: TRBV11-2; size: few; J: TRBJ1-6
CDR3: CASRRSGAFNQPQHF; DNA: TGTGCCAGCAGGCGTTCAGGGGCTTTCAATCAGCCCCAGCATTTT; D: NA; length: 15; V: TRBV2; size: NA; J: TRBJ1-5
CDR3: CASRDYPDTQYF; DNA: TGTGCCAGCAGGGACTATCCAGATACGCAGTATTTT; D: NA; length: 12; V: TRBV2; size: NA; J: TRBJ2-3
CDR3: CASLRQGYTEAFF; DNA: TGTGCCAGCCTTCGACAGGGGTACACTGAAGCTTTCTTT; D: TRBD1; length: 13; V: TRBV2; size: NA; J: TRBJ1-1
CDR3: CATSDSSGGHQETQYF; DNA: TGTGCCACCAGTGATTCTAGCGGGGGTCACCAAGAGACCCAGTACTTC; D: TRBD2; length: 16; V: TRBV24-1; size: NA; J: TRBJ2-5
CDR3: CAGKRGPDTGELFF; DNA: TGTGCCGGAAAGCGGGGGCCAGACACCGGGGAGCTGTTTTTT; D: TRBD2; length: 14; V: TRBV6-5; size: NA; J: TRBJ2-2
CDR3: CASGLGSGSYQETQYF; DNA: TGTGCTAGTGGTTTGGGGTCGGGATCGTACCAAGAGACCCAGTACTTC; D: NA; length: 16; V: TRBV12-5; size: NA; J: TRBJ2-5
CDR3: CASSHLPSGGLSTDTQYF; DNA: TGTGCCAGCAGCCATCTTCCTAGCGGGGGGTTAAGCACAGATACGCAGTATTTT; D: TRBD2; length: 18; V: TRBV3-1/TRBV3-2; size: NA; J: TRBJ2-3
CDR3: CASSSLAGGRDTQYF; DNA: TGCGCCAGCAGCTCACTAGCGGGGGGGCGGGATACGCAGTATTTT; D: TRBD2; length: 15; V: TRBV5-1; size: NA; J: TRBJ2-3
CDR3: CASSPGTGDQPQHF; DNA: TGTGCCAGCAGTCCCGGGACGGGGGATCAGCCCCAGCATTTT; D: NA; length: 14; V: TRBV6-5; size: many; J: TRBJ1-5
CDR3: CAWSRGGQGLNTEAFF; DNA: TGTGCCTGGAGCCGGGGGGGGCAGGGGTTGAACACTGAAGCTTTCTTT; D: NA; length: 16; V: TRBV30; size: NA; J: TRBJ1-1
CDR3: CASSHRRGTSGGLETQYF; DNA: TGTGCCAGCAGCCATCGGAGGGGGACTAGCGGGGGCCTCGAGACCCAGTACTTC; D: TRBD2; length: 18; V: TRBV3-1/TRBV3-2; size: NA; J: TRBJ2-5
CDR3: CASSLRDSNTGELFF; DNA: TGCGCCAGCAGCTTGAGGGACAGTAACACCGGGGAGCTGTTTTTT; D: TRBD1; length: 15; V: TRBV5-1; size: NA; J: TRBJ2-2
CDR3: CASTGTGSTDTQYF; DNA: TGTGCCAGCACCGGAACAGGGAGCACAGATACGCAGTATTTT; D: NA; length: 14; V: TRBV7-9; size: NA; J: TRBJ2-3
CDR3: CASRRGLGNYEQYF; DNA: TGTGCCAGCAGGAGGGGGCTTGGAAACTACGAGCAGTACTTC; D: TRBD1; length: 14; V: TRBV5-6; size: NA; J: TRBJ2-7
CDR3: CASSIPYRAHQPQHF; DNA: TGTGCCAGTAGTATCCCCTACAGGGCCCATCAGCCCCAGCATTTT; D: NA; length: 15; V: TRBV19; size: NA; J: TRBJ1-5
CDR3: CASSDQGFVGYTF; DNA: TGCGCCAGCAGTGATCAGGGGTTTGTCGGCTACACCTTC; D: NA; length: 13; V: TRBV10-2; size: once; J: TRBJ1-2
CDR3: CASSGGRGGQETQYF; DNA: TGTGCCAGCAGCGGGGGGCGGGGGGGCCAAGAGACCCAGTACTTC; D: TRBD2; length: 15; V: TRBV28; size: NA; J: TRBJ2-5
CDR3: CASRWGRDVLETQYF; DNA: TGTGCCAGCAGGTGGGGCAGGGATGTGTTAGAGACCCAGTACTTC; D: NA; length: 15; V: TRBV6-5; size: NA; J: TRBJ2-5
CDR3: CASSLTGGNQPQHF; DNA: TGTGCCAGCAGCTTAACAGGAGGCAATCAGCCCCAGCATTTT; D: NA; length: 14; V: TRBV7-2; size: NA; J: TRBJ1-5
CDR3: CASTQRRVVVANEKLFF; DNA: TGTGCCAGCACCCAGAGGAGGGTTGTCGTTGCTAATGAAAAACTGTTTTTT; D: NA; length: 17; V: TRBV7-8; size: NA; J: TRBJ1-4
CDR3: CASSPQGPAVAGELFF; DNA: TGTGCCAGCAGCCCCCAGGGGCCCGCCGTCGCCGGGGAGCTGTTTTTT; D: NA; length: 16; V: TRBV11-3; size: NA; J: TRBJ2-2
CDR3: CSVAFDFEGETQYF; DNA: TGCAGCGTTGCTTTTGACTTTGAGGGAGAGACCCAGTACTTC; D: NA; length: 14; V: TRBV29-1; size: NA; J: TRBJ2-5
CDR3: CASSQELLGYGYTF; DNA: TGTGCCAGCAGCCAAGAACTGCTTGGCTATGGCTACACCTTC; D: NA; length: 14; V: TRBV4-2; size: NA; J: TRBJ1-2
CDR3: CATSERPPTNYGYTF; DNA: TGTGCCACCAGTGAGAGGCCGCCAACTAACTATGGCTACACCTTC; D: NA; length: 15; V: TRBV24-1; size: NA; J: TRBJ1-2
CDR3: CASALTSGSYEQYF; DNA: TGTGCTAGTGCCCTCACTAGCGGATCCTACGAGCAGTACTTC; D: TRBD2; length: 14; V: TRBV12-5; size: few; J: TRBJ2-7
CDR3: CASSLSAGTYEQYF; DNA: TGCGCCAGCAGCTTGTCGGCAGGGACCTACGAGCAGTACTTC; D: NA; length: 14; V: TRBV5-1; size: NA; J: TRBJ2-7
CDR3: CASSPWGGAGSPLHF; DNA: TGCGCCAGCAGCCCTTGGGGGGGGGCTGGGTCACCCCTCCACTTT; D: NA; length: 15; V: TRBV4-1; size: NA; J: TRBJ1-6
CDR3: CASSFVGQGENYGYTF; DNA: TGTGCCAGCAGTTTTGTCGGACAGGGTGAGAACTATGGCTACACCTTC; D: TRBD1; length: 16; V: TRBV6-5; size: NA; J: TRBJ1-2
CDR3: CASSVGPDRANSPLHF; DNA: TGTGCCAGCAGCGTAGGCCCCGACAGGGCGAATTCACCCCTCCACTTT; D: TRBD1; length: 16; V: TRBV9; size: few; J: TRBJ1-6
CDR3: CASSPWDIRGSGNTIYF; DNA: TGCGCCAGCAGCCCGTGGGATATCAGGGGGTCGGGAAACACCATATATTTT; D: TRBD1; length: 17; V: TRBV4-1; size: many; J: TRBJ1-3
CDR3: CAWSDQGSTEAFF; DNA: TGTGCCTGGAGTGATCAGGGGAGCACTGAAGCTTTCTTT; D: NA; length: 13; V: TRBV30; size: NA; J: TRBJ1-1
CDR3: CASSGGKATVYGYTF; DNA: TGTGCCAGCAGTGGCGGCAAGGCGACAGTCTATGGCTACACCTTC; D: NA; length: 15; V: TRBV2; size: few; J: TRBJ1-2
CDR3: CAWSNRGQQPQHF; DNA: TGTGCCTGGAGCAACAGGGGGCAACAGCCCCAGCATTTT; D: TRBD1; length: 13; V: TRBV30; size: NA; J: TRBJ1-5
CDR3: CSVRRRVAEDEQFF; DNA: TGCAGCGTCCGTAGGCGGGTAGCGGAGGATGAGCAGTTCTTC; D: NA; length: 14; V: TRBV29-1; size: NA; J: TRBJ2-1
CDR3: CASSREGGVYGYTF; DNA: TGTGCCAGCAGCAGGGAAGGGGGTGTCTATGGCTACACCTTC; D: NA; length: 14; V: TRBV2; size: NA; J: TRBJ1-2
CDR3: CASSYAGMNTEAFF; DNA: TGTGCCAGCAGTTATGCAGGAATGAACACTGAAGCTTTCTTT; D: NA; length: 14; V: TRBV27; size: few; J: TRBJ1-1
CDR3: CASSLNLAGGLETQYF; DNA: TGTGCCAGCAGTTTAAATCTAGCGGGGGGGCTAGAGACCCAGTACTTC; D: TRBD2; length: 16; V: TRBV27; size: NA; J: TRBJ2-5
CDR3: CASSFLDDSTSNYGYTF; DNA: TGTGCCAGCAGTTTTCTAGATGACAGTACATCTAACTATGGCTACACCTTC; D: NA; length: 17; V: TRBV7-9; size: NA; J: TRBJ1-2
CDR3: CSAETGTYEQYF; DNA: TGCAGCGCAGAGACAGGGACCTACGAGCAGTACTTC; D: TRBD1; length: 12; V: TRBV29-1; size: NA; J: TRBJ2-7
CDR3: CASSSNTDTQYF; DNA: TGTGCCAGCAGCTCAAACACAGATACGCAGTATTTT; D: NA; length: 12; V: TRBV5-4; size: once; J: TRBJ2-3
CDR3: CASSPNQGGREKLFF; DNA: TGTGCCAGCAGCCCTAATCAAGGGGGCAGAGAAAAACTGTTTTTT; D: TRBD1; length: 15; V: TRBV7-6; size: once; J: TRBJ1-4
CDR3: CAWSDTVNGNEQFF; DNA: TGTGCCTGGAGTGACACTGTAAACGGGAATGAGCAGTTCTTC; D: NA; length: 14; V: TRBV30; size: NA; J: TRBJ2-1
CDR3: CASRSTGTGGYEQYF; DNA: TGTGCCAGCAGGAGCACCGGGACAGGGGGCTACGAGCAGTACTTC; D: TRBD1; length: 15; V: TRBV28; size: NA; J: TRBJ2-7
CDR3: CASSIGQGTGNYGYTF; DNA: TGTGCCAGCAGCATCGGACAGGGGACGGGTAACTATGGCTACACCTTC; D: TRBD1; length: 16; V: TRBV9; size: NA; J: TRBJ1-2
CDR3: CASRDRGRTEAFF; DNA: TGCGCCAGCAGGGACAGGGGAAGAACTGAAGCTTTCTTT; D: TRBD1; length: 13; V: TRBV4-1; size: NA; J: TRBJ1-1
CDR3: CSVEDQAGGGETQYF; DNA: TGCAGCGTTGAAGATCAAGCGGGGGGCGGGGAGACCCAGTACTTC; D: TRBD2; length: 15; V: TRBV29-1; size: NA; J: TRBJ2-5
CDR3: CAWRRGPNTEAFF; DNA: TGTGCCTGGAGGAGGGGGCCTAACACTGAAGCTTTCTTT; D: TRBD1; length: 13; V: TRBV30; size: NA; J: TRBJ1-1
CDR3: CASSNPGLAGTQYF; DNA: TGTGCCAGCAGCAATCCGGGACTAGCGGGGACCCAGTACTTC; D: TRBD2; length: 14; V: TRBV6-5; size: few; J: TRBJ2-5
CDR3: CASSDRGLRGNQPQHF; DNA: TGTGCCAGCAGTGACAGGGGGCTAAGGGGAAATCAGCCCCAGCATTTT; D: TRBD1; length: 16; V: TRBV2; size: NA; J: TRBJ1-5
CDR3: CASSGQGATEAFF; DNA: TGTGCCAGCAGCGGACAGGGGGCGACTGAAGCTTTCTTT; D: TRBD1; length: 13; V: TRBV6-2/TRBV6-3; size: NA; J: TRBJ1-1